In its sample, the clone carrying this T cell receptor (beta chain) is medium-sized (0.01 to 0.1%). What it binds is unknown. This entry belongs to a study of a mutant IDH1 vaccine in newly diagnosed glioma. The CDR3 sequence is 17 residues long. V was pared by 1 base and J by 2 bases, with 18 bases between. Germline CDR1 and CDR2: PRHDT and FYEKMQ (reference sequence). The method was immunoSEQ multiplex PCR; TCRdb's version includes in-frame clones alone and lacks a portion of them. This sample carries more than 55,000 clones, 84% of them seen once, and the ten largest clones take approximately 3.8%. Documented time point: week 11, during vaccination. Vaccination used 300 ug of mutant IDH1 20-mer peptide per dose, with topical imiquimod.

Sequencing used PBMCs, obtained from a glioma patient whose treatment included an IDH1 peptide vaccine. The receptor's source is a man between 25 and 39 years old with glioma. This chain connects TRBV13 to TRBJ2-7; possible D gene TRBD2, 5 bases. The CDR3 sequence: CASSLVMRVQDPYEQYF. The CDR3 DNA is TGTGCCAGCAGCTTAGTAATGAGGGTTCAGGATCCCTACGAGCAGTACTTC.